This TCR beta chain was profiled in a study of shared clonotypes between healthy human individuals. The CDR3 loop spans 14 amino acids. Germline V gene sequence: CDR1 LGHNA, CDR2 YSLEER. Trimming stripped 1 base from V and 5 bases from J, with 11 bases between. The test was conducted at deep level. Here immunoSEQ multiplex PCR was the method, and the copy in TCRdb shows in-frame clones only, minus some. The repertoire holds 75,000 to 100,000 clones, less than 50% seen once, with roughly 16% in the top ten. Study results and caveats: It was the few donors that limited the genetic and exposure-history diversity represented. Blood was the sole source, and tissue repertoires probably differ.

This clone was seen ten or more times. Its antigen is not identified. This chain joins TRBV4-3 and TRBJ1-1; weak D call: TRBD1 (5 bases). The sequenced material came from PBMCs. The TCR sequence derives from a woman aged 40 to 50 in good health. Some clones in this sample may be carry-over from other donors' samples. The CDR3 DNA sequence: TGCGCCAGCAGCCAAGTTGGGGGAGAGACTGAAGCTTTCTTT. Its protein product is CASSQVGGETEAFF.